Listed here is a single T cell receptor (beta chain). Its target is not known. In the PCR, 60 Vbeta and 13 Jbeta primers were used. The repertoire was sequenced with immunoSEQ multiplex PCR; TCRdb's copy has only in-frame clones and lacks some. There are 35,000 to 50,000 clones in the sample, with roughly 2.9% held by the top ten. This CDR3 has 17 amino acids. The germline V gene encodes CDR1 SEHNR and CDR2 FQNEAQ (reference sequence). V shed 5 bases and J 3 bases; nucleotides not matched to a gene: 13. These data are taken from a study of cytomegalovirus exposure and HLA in healthy donors. Across the study: Early released data comprised 80 million to 90 million unique TCRs from HLA-typed donors. Study findings and constraints: A classifier reportedly called cytomegalovirus status with high sensitivity and specificity.

The source of this sequence is a young woman in good health and CMV-seropositive. Sequencing used PBMCs. The V and J genes are TRBV7-9 and TRBJ1-2, with 9 bases that match TRBD1. CDR3 protein: CASSGLGRTGADYGYTF. The CDR3 region has the DNA TGTGCCAGCAGCGGTTTGGGTCGGACAGGGGCGGACTATGGCTACACCTTC.